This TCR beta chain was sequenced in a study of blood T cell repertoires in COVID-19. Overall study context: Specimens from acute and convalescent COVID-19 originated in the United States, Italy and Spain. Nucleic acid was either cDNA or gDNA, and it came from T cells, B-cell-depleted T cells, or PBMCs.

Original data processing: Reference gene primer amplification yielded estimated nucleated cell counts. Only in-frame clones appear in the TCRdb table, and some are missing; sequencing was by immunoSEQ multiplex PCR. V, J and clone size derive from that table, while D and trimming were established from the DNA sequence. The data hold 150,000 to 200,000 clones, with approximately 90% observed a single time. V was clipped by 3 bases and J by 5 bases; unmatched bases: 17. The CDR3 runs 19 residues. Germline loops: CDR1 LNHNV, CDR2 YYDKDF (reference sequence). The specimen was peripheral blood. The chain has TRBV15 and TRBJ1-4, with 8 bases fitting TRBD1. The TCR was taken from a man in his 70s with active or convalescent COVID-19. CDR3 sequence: CATSSANDPRDRQNEKLFF. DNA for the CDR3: TGTGCCACCAGCAGCGCTAACGACCCGAGGGACAGGCAAAATGAAAAACTGTTTTTT.